Described below is a single T cell receptor beta chain sequence and its context. Its antigen specificity is not known. No base qualities exist here, and no much larger clone lies one base off it. These data originate in a study of OX40 agonist ivuxolimab in advanced cancers. A note on the overall study: Ivuxolimab, which targeted the costimulatory receptor OX40 (CD134), was an agonistic, fully human IgG2 monoclonal antibody. Intravenous ivuxolimab was administered to patients every 2 weeks at six dose levels: 0.01, 0.1, 0.3, 1.5, 3 and 10 mg/kg. Of the 52 patients in dose escalation, approximately 20 had hepatocellular carcinoma, some 15 had melanoma, 9 had renal cell carcinoma and 9 had head and neck cancer. In the dose-escalation cohort, roughly four fifths of patients were male, and the mean age was around 60 years, with a range of roughly 23 to 85. Patients were allowed to have had prior anti-PD-1, anti-PD-L1 or anti-CTLA-4 therapy, and roughly 40% of the dose-escalation patients had been treated with checkpoint inhibitors. Partial responses occurred in three dose-escalation patients, of whom one had hepatocellular carcinoma and two had cutaneous melanoma. Peripheral TCRbeta sequencing aimed to test whether ivuxolimab altered TCR sequence diversity and caused clonal T-cell expansion. The paper reports the monotherapy dose-escalation portion (N = 52 patients) of the phase I ivuxolimab trial.

To sequence the TCRbeta CDR3 region, genomic DNA was isolated from the sorted cells. The immunoSEQ Assay was used to sequence the TCRbeta CDR3 regions. TCRdb holds this immuneACCESS table with in-frame rearrangements only. Some clones are missing; in checked studies, unresolved V genes explain under half, and the rest has no known cause. For this sample there are about 50,000 clones; about 90% appear just once. The ten largest account for over 6.5% of the sample. Taken from cysteine to phenylalanine, the CDR3 has 14 residues. The CDR3 DNA has 42 bases and is translated from base 1. Ends trimmed: V by 3 bases, J by 10 bases; bases unmatched to a gene: 6. CDR1 and CDR2 (LNHDA, SQIVND) derive from the germline V gene (reference sequence). The trial excluded patients who had a history of autoimmune disease or who were on systemic immunosuppression. Peripheral blood for TCR sequencing was collected from all dose cohorts at baseline, on cycle 4 day 1, and on cycle 7 day 1. Samples were obtained from an open-label, multicenter, first-in-human phase I dose-escalation trial of ivuxolimab. Adults with locally advanced or metastatic head and neck squamous cell, hepatocellular, melanoma or renal cell carcinoma were enrolled in the trial. CD4+ and CD8+ T cells were sorted separately from peripheral blood before TCR sequencing.

The full study reports these points: In the 0.1-3.0 mg/kg groups, partial responders were among the patients with the lowest normalized peripheral clonal expansion, particularly in CD8+ T cells. At doses from 0.1 to 3.0 mg/kg, clonal expansion was seen in both CD4+ and CD8+ blood T cells between baseline and week 6. On average, CD8+ T cells showed more expanded clones than CD4+ T cells after ivuxolimab. The antigen specificity of the peripheral T cells that underwent clonal expansion was not determined. Low levels of normalized T-cell clonal expansion were also seen in some patients who did not respond.

The clonotype originates from an adult with an advanced solid tumor such as melanoma, head and neck, liver or kidney cancer. The sample in question was CD4+ or CD8+ T cells sorted from blood, obtained in a trial of the OX40 agonist ivuxolimab. The sequence joins TRBV19 to TRBJ1-5, with 10 bases matching TRBD1. The CDR3 region: CASSIEDRGQPQHF. Here is the DNA: TGTGCCAGTAGTATCGAAGACAGGGGGCAACCCCAGCATTTT.